Sequencing of this T cell receptor beta chain was carried out in a study of cytomegalovirus exposure and HLA in healthy donors (dated by TCRdb to the late 2010s). Regarding the study in general: In an earlier analysis of 587 of the donors, 276 Gb of sequence data and about 110 million unique TCR beta sequences from 150 million to 200 million T cells were reported. About 280 gigabases of sequencing data and around 85 million unique TCR sequences made up an early release that covered several hundred HLA-typed donors. The genetic ancestry cluster associated with self-reported Caucasian donors included over 80% of the roughly 390 genotyped donors. In an earlier analysis of about 590 of the donors, high-throughput TCR beta sequencing was used to judge whether each TCR beta V gene segment behaved as functional or pseudogenic. The number of typed donors differed by locus: 629-630 for A, B, C, DRB1 and DQB1; some 500 for DQA1; around 580 for DPA1; and some 470 for DPB1. Alongside the repertoire data, information on donor age, sex, ethnicity and CMV serostatus was compiled. In addition to the first cohort of 650 to 800 subjects, a separate validation cohort of 120 different subjects was used. Because of strong linkage in the cohort, 5 or 6 DR-DQ haplotypes were treated as single units for association and clustering. Both class I and class II loci were covered by HLA typing, at four-digit resolution. To predict cytomegalovirus infection status, the study combined high-throughput TCR immunosequencing, statistical association of individual TCRs with disease status, and machine learning. All discovery cohort repertoires had been generated on a single sequencing platform. The study profiled the T cell repertoires of more than 500 subjects by immunosequencing and related them to cytomegalovirus serostatus. To study patterns of TCR occurrence, a later analysis re-analyzed previously published TCR beta repertoires from just over 650 donors and added high-resolution HLA genotyping. The study aimed to test whether cataloging public T cell receptors could reveal signatures of past pathogen exposure. On average, roughly 250,000 unique TCR beta nucleotide sequences were sequenced per donor among some 420 genotyped donors of the cohort, with around 19% of those sequences being non-productive. Rather than using new phenotypic data, the later analysis identified candidate immune exposures from TCR beta sequences and from how often those sequences occurred across donors. Genome-wide SNP genotypes for about 65% of the 666 donors were used in a later genetic analysis, which treated that subset as a discovery cohort.

Trimming removed 10 bases from V and 5 bases from J, leaving 15 bases between the germline ends. CDR1 and CDR2 are read off the germline V gene (reference sequence) as LNHDA and SQIVND. The CDR3 numbers 13 residues from cysteine through phenylalanine. Just the 39-base CDR3 DNA is kept, in frame starting at base 1. The table lists this clone with many counts. What antigen it recognizes has not been identified. No base qualities exist here, and no much larger clone lies one base off it. Preparation of the library involved the immunoSEQ multiplex PCR assay. A mixture of 60 forward primers for TCR Vbeta segments and 13 reverse primers for TCR Jbeta segments was used in the multiplex PCR. A multiplex PCR assay on genomic DNA amplified the CDR3 region of rearranged TCR beta genes. The amplified TCR beta libraries were sequenced on the Illumina HiSeq System as 87-base-pair reads. Regarding the original processing steps: A later analysis tallied 75 million to 95 million unique TCR beta chains across the 550 to 850 repertoires, and approximately 12 million of those chains were shared by two or more donors. Raw reads were error-corrected and collapsed into unique sequences with a nearest-neighbor algorithm that merged closely related sequences to remove PCR and sequencing errors. To assign V, D and J gene segments, CDR3 sequences were aligned to IMGT reference sequences. For a sequence to be retained, a match of at least six nucleotides to both a V gene segment and a J gene segment was required. A rearrangement was called productive if the CDR3 had no stop codons and remained in frame with V and J, and every other rearrangement was called non-productive. Following IMGT convention, CDR3 was defined as the stretch from the second conserved V-encoded cysteine to the conserved J-encoded phenylalanine. The earlier analysis of fewer than 750 of the donors excluded sequences that lacked an unambiguous match to a single V gene segment. In an earlier analysis of about 590 of the donors, a V segment was called functional when productive rearrangements were above 56.7%, and segregating when the standard deviation between donors exceeded 5%. A statistical classification framework was developed to diagnose cytomegalovirus status using the catalog of TCR beta chain sequences. In a later analysis, TCR nucleotide sequences were compared against IMGT/GENE-DB human TR gene sequences so that V and J genes could be assigned. In a later analysis, CDR3 sequences and most-parsimonious VDJ recombination scenarios were assigned using the TCRdist pipeline. In a later analysis, every TCR beta chain was defined by the combination of its CDR3 amino acid sequence and its V-gene family, and reads without a unique V-gene family were dropped. In a later analysis, around 650 highly shared, low-generation-probability nucleotide sequences were removed to address suspected cross-contamination and a sequencing artifact. A later analysis calculated a clonal expansion index for each public chain from normalized within-repertoire ranks of inferred template counts. A later analysis computed generation probabilities with a VDJ recombination model fitted to out-of-frame rearrangements, and checked the results against IGoR. In a later analysis, hypergeometric tests were used to score TCR-TCR, TCR-HLA and TCR-CMV co-occurrence, with a repertoire-size bias correction applied to TCR pairs. To estimate false discovery rates, a later analysis permuted the HLA or CMV assignments 20 times. A later analysis grouped co-occurring TCRs with DBSCAN, adding TCRdist sequence similarity when clustering within HLA-allele-positive subsets. Repertoires with fewer than 30,000 or more than 120,000 public chains, plus five repertoires with anomalous nucleotide sharing, were excluded from co-occurrence clustering. The clones in this table, taken by TCRdb from immuneACCESS, are in-frame only. Not every clone is retained; where verified, under half of the shortfall comes from an unresolved V gene, and the cause of the rest is unknown. V, J and clone size reflect that table, while D and trimming were determined from the DNA. The sample table records more than 80,000 clones; about 71% of these occur just once. 0.79% of the sample is in the top ten clones.

Overall study results and their limits: The only immune exposure information available for the cohort was CMV serostatus. A later analysis found that HLA-associated TCR beta chains were more clonally expanded and had lower generation probabilities than equally common non-associated chains. Linkage disequilibrium might explain the correlated functional status among segregating V segments, but an unknown experimental factor could not be excluded. Some IMGT-functional V segments, including TRBV6-2 and TRBV6-3, could not be told apart with the 87-base-pair reads, so those segments were excluded. Because HLA typing was unavailable for some donors at each locus, only the typed subset was used in association tests. When HLA alleles, especially DR and DQ, strongly co-occurred, TCR associations were difficult to assign to individual alleles. The sequencing pipeline was judged likely to have produced a cluster of highly shared sequence variants as a technical artifact. The authors suggested that the approach could potentially be generalized to other disease states and immunological phenotypes. Three of the identified cytomegalovirus-associated TCR beta chains were confirmed in vitro to be specific for cytomegalovirus antigens. Presence/absence analyses assumed roughly uniform sequencing depth across donors, an assumption that may not hold. Because counts were too low, more than 15 rarely observed V segments, including chromosome 9 orphons, were excluded from the earlier analysis of fewer than 650 of the donors. A further reported finding was that TCR beta sequences accurately predicted the HLA-A and HLA-B alleles for most subjects in the first cohort. Broadly in line with IMGT annotations, most TCR beta V segments showed up in productive rearrangements about 87% or about 30% of the time in an earlier analysis of around 550 of the donors. In this cohort, only TCR beta chains were sequenced, and detectable features were limited by the absence of alpha or paired-chain data. According to a later analysis, parvovirus B19, influenza, CMV and Epstein-Barr virus appeared linked to several top co-occurrence clusters. In a later analysis, around 17,000 TCR beta sequences were associated with specific HLA alleles at a false discovery rate of 0.05. According to a later analysis, most CMV-associated TCR beta chains appeared to be HLA-restricted, and the HLA associations seemed to be driven largely by CMV exposure. The study listed 150 to 200 TCR beta chains as associated with cytomegalovirus. The classifier was reported to diagnose cytomegalovirus status with high specificity and sensitivity in both the original cohort and the validation cohort. V-gene and J-gene trimming of TCR beta chains was associated with a missense DCLRE1C variant in a later genetic analysis, and the association was replicated in an independent cohort. In a later genetic analysis, fewer N-insertions in productive TCRs were reported among donors in an Asian-associated ancestry cluster than the roughly 700-donor mean. Most TCR sequences were seen in very few donors, while some public TCRs were found in many individuals. In a later analysis, TCR association rates were found to vary across HLA loci, with the most associated TCRs seen for DRB1 alleles and the fewest for HLA-C alleles.

The cohort was made up of 666 healthy bone marrow donors. At the time of sampling, every cohort member was nominally healthy, though immune exposures that went unrecorded were likely present. The donor tested CMV seronegative, placing the donor among the 352 seronegative members of the cohort. A peripheral blood sample was provided by each donor, and peripheral blood mononuclear cells were used for TCR beta sequencing. The Qiagen DNeasy Blood Extraction Kit was used to extract genomic DNA from the blood cell samples. What was sequenced was PBMCs. The sequence joins TRBV19 to TRBJ1-5; the D gene is not confidently resolved. The receptor's source is a boy aged 10-17 years in good health and CMV-seronegative. The DNA reads TGTGCCACCTCAATCGAGGGCTATCAGCCCCAGCATTTT. The resulting protein is CATSIEGYQPQHF.